Listed here is a single TCR beta chain. This clone's antigen is unknown. No clone much larger than this one lies a single base away; base qualities are absent. Other nucleotide sequences from this sample produce the same CDR3. The time point label on this specimen signifies: about 28 days (+/-7) after the second vaccine dose. AZD1222 recipients given second doses at about 4 weeks or at about 12 weeks were pooled, since spike-specific TCR depth and breadth were not found to differ between the two schedules. Vaccinee samples came from UK trials COV001 and COV002, including a single-blind randomized controlled phase 2/3 trial of AZD1222 (ChAdOx1 nCoV-19) in healthy adults. Trial participant PBMC samples were collected at day 0 and day 28 after the second dose for TCRbeta chain sequencing. This sample was taken from a study of T cell responses to AZD1222 COVID-19 vaccine (dated by TCRdb to about 2021). For context, the study as a whole: TCR sequencing covered 233 trial participants: 207 given two doses of AZD1222 and 26 given two doses of MenACWY control vaccine. Trial participants were enrolled by age into subgroups of 18-55, 56-69 and 70-plus years, and around 140, 26 and 57 TCR-sequenced participants, respectively, were included in these subgroups. General conclusions and limits of the study: Participants were mostly white British and included more females than males, and it was suggested by the authors that clonal diversity may have been underestimated. Reportedly, almost half of the unique spike-specific TCRs recognized epitopes lying outside the regions that are mutated in the B.1.351 and B.1.1.7 variants. Because no samples from the day 14 peak response were available, repertoires could be characterized only after the peak T cell response. The 56-69-year group was small, and its depth increase did not reach significance, likely because of low power. CD4 TCRs associated with the vaccine covered the entire spike protein, and the dominant responses were in regions 160-218 and 743-854. Conclusions about previously exposed vaccinees are limited because only five or six AZD1222 recipients were SARS-CoV-2 seropositive at baseline. After two AZD1222 doses, spike-specific TCR breadth and depth were significantly higher than at day 0 and than in MenACWY recipients.

V is pared back by 4 bases and J by 0 bases, with 10 bases lying between the germline termini. From a lookup of the germline V gene, CDR1 and CDR2 are SGDLS and YYNGEE. From the cysteine through the phenylalanine, the CDR3 covers 14 amino acids. CDR3 DNA only is kept here, 42 bases in frame from base 1. The CDR3 regions of human TCRbeta chains were analyzed by immunosequencing. Turning to the authors' computational methods: TCRs in the repertoires were compared against a reference library of SARS-CoV-2-specific TCRs that had been generated with the MIRA antigen-specificity platform. Breadth meant the fraction of unique TCRs that were SARS-CoV-2-associated, whereas depth meant the fraction of total T cells that were SARS-CoV-2-associated. Using the MIRA data, each spike-specific TCR was assigned both to the spike region to which the TCR was reactive and to a CD4 or CD8 class. Log10-transformed breadth and depth values were compared by one-way ANOVA with Sidak's multiple comparisons tests. TCRdb limited this immuneACCESS table to in-frame rearrangements with V and J called. A share of clones is missing; checked studies link under half to unresolved V genes, and the rest is unexplained. The V and J calls and clone size are taken from that table; D and trimming were inferred from the DNA. The sample records 80,000 to 100,000 clones, under 95% of which are singletons. More than 9% of the sample comes from the top ten.

This specimen consisted of peripheral blood, obtained 28 days after the second AZD1222 dose. The chain couples TRBV9 to TRBJ2-5; TRBD2 could be the D gene, as 6 bases match. The sequence came from an adult who received the AZD1222 COVID-19 vaccine. The CDR3 region: CASSPRTNQETQYF. The sequence in DNA is TGTGCCAGCAGCCCGAGGACTAACCAAGAGACCCAGTACTTC.